This TCR beta chain emerged from a study of blood T cell repertoires in COVID-19. The wider study: Collection of acute and convalescent COVID-19 samples took place in the United States, Italy and Spain.

Participants were aged about 18 to 89 years from 24 US areas. Self-reported history from a screening survey and questionnaire set each donor's cohort. In the original processing: Nucleated cell number was recorded as an estimate derived from reference gene primer amplification. Measured with immunoSEQ multiplex PCR; TCRdb has only the in-frame clones, and not every one. Clonal size and the V and J genes are those of that table, whereas D and trimming came from the DNA. The repertoire holds fewer than 350,000 clones, with approximately 90% as singletons. Germline values: CDR1 KGHDR, CDR2 SFDVKD. With 3 bases removed from V and 7 bases from J, the gap between germline ends came to 23 bases. This CDR3 comprises 17 residues.

The rearrangement uses TRBV24-1 and TRBJ2-5; D is perhaps TRBD2 (5 bases). This receptor was identified in a woman aged 40-49 years with acute COVID-19. The sample comprised PBMCs or T cells enriched from blood (not recorded which). For the CDR3, the DNA is TGTGCCACCAGTGATCCAATCCGGACTCCCCATAGGCGGACCCAGTACTTC. It yields the protein CATSDPIRTPHRRTQYF.